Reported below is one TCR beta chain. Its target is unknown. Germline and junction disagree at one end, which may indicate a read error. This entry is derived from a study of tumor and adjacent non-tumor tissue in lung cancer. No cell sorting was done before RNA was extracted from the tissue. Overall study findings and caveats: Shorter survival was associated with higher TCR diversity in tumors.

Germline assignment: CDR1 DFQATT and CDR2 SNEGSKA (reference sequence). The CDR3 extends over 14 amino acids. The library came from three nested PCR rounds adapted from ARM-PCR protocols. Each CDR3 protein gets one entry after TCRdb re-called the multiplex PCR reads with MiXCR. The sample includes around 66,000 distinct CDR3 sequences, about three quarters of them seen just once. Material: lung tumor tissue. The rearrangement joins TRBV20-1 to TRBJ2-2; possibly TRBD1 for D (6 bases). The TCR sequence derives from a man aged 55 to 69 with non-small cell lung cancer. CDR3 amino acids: CSVRGDIGTGELFF. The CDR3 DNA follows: TGCAGTGTTAGAGGGGACATTGGGACCGGGGAGTTGTTTTTT.